This T cell receptor beta chain was recovered during a study of shared clonotypes between healthy human individuals. Study-level findings and limits: Larger richness was generally estimated for naive than memory subsets.

The germline CDR1 and CDR2 sequences are SGHDT and YYEEEE. V dropped 2 bases and J dropped 3 bases, with 10 bases sitting between them. The CDR3 is 14 amino acids. As regards this clone: Its antigen is not known.

Only in-frame clones appear in the TCRdb table, and some are missing; sequencing was by immunoSEQ multiplex PCR. This sample has roughly 2 million clones, with 85% to 95% found just once. Donors comprised healthy HIV-negative adults lacking recent acute infections or vaccinations. The study drew all its donors from Caucasian adults living in Nashville, Tennessee. The rearrangement uses TRBV5-6 and TRBJ2-3; no reliable D call. The TCR sequence derives from a man younger than 30 in good health. The sample taken for sequencing was naive CD4+ T cells sorted from blood. Documented subset: CD45RA+ positively selected. This CDR3 reads CASSLALGTDTQYF. As DNA, the CDR3 is TGTGCCAGCAGCTTAGCGCTGGGAACAGATACGCAGTATTTT.